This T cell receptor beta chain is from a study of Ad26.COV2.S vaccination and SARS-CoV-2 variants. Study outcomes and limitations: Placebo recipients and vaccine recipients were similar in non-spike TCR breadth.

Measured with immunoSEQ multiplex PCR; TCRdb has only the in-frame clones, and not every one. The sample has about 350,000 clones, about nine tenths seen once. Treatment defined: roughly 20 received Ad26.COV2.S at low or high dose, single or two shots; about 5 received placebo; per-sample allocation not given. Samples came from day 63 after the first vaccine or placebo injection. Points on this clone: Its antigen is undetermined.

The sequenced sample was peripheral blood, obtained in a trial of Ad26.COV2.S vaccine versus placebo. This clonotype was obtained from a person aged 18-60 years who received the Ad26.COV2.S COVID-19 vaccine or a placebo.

The CDR3 coding sequence is TGTGCCAGCAGCTTGGTGCGACAGTCCGAGCAGTACTTC. It encodes CASSLVRQSEQYF. The chain is built from TRBV7-9 and TRBJ2-7, with TRBD1 as a possible D gene (5 bases). The CDR3 has 13 residues. V dropped 3 bases and J dropped 6 bases, with 12 bases sitting between them. Germline CDR1 is SEHNR and CDR2 is FQNEAQ (reference sequence).